This TCR beta chain appears in the sequencing data of a study of blood T cell repertoires in COVID-19. Turning to the study itself: Researchers got acute and convalescent COVID-19 samples from the United States, Italy and Spain. Sources were T cells, B-cell-depleted T cells, or PBMCs; the material itself was cDNA or gDNA.

In the study's own analysis: Amplification of reference gene primers was used by the study to estimate nucleated cell counts. Using immunoSEQ multiplex PCR, the repertoire was profiled, and TCRdb retains in-frame clones only, with some absent. V and J calls and clone size are as listed in that table; D and trimming were resolved from the DNA. In the table there are some 51,000 clones, approximately 86% of which are singletons. Per the germline V gene, CDR1 is SNHLY and CDR2 is FYNNEI. V was cut by 7 bases and J by 5 bases, with 18 bases left in between. CDR3 length: 15 residues. The rearrangement uses TRBV2 and TRBJ2-4; D is possibly TRBD1 (5 bases). Sequencing input: peripheral blood. The sequence came from a man between 60 and 75 years old with acute or convalescent COVID-19. The CDR3 loop reads CASILSQGTENIQYF. CDR3 nucleotide sequence: TGTGCCAGCATTTTATCTCAGGGTACGGAAAACATTCAGTACTTC.